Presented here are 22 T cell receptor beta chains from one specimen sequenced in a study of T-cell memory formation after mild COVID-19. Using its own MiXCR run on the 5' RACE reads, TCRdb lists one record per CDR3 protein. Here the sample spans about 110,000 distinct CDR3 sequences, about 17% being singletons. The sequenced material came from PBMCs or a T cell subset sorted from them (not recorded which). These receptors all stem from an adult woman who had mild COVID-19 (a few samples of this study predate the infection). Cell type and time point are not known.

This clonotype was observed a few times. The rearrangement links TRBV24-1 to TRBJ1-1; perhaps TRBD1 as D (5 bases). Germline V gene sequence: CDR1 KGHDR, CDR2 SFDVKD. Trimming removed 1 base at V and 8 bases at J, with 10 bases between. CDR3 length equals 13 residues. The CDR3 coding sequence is TGTGCCACCAGTGATTTACGGGGGATCGAAGCTTTCTTT. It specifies CATSDLRGIEAFF.

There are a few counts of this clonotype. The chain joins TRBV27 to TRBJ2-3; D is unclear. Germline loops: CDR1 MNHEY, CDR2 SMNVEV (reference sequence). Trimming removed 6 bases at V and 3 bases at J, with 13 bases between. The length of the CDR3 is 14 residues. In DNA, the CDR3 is TGTGCCAGCAGCCCCCCCGACGGGACAGATACGCAGTATTTT. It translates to CASSPPDGTDTQYF.

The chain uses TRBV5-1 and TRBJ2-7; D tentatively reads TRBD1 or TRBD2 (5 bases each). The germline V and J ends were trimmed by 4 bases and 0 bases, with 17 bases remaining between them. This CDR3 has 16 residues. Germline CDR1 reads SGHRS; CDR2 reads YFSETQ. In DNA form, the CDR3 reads TGCGCCAGCAGCCCTGAGGGACCCATATTCTCCTACGAGCAGTACTTC. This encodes CASSPEGPIFSYEQYF.

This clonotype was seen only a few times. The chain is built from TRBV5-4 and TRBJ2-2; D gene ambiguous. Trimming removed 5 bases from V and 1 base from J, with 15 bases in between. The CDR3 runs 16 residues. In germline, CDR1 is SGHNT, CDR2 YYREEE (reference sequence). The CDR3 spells CASRPWISENTGELFF. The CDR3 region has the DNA TGTGCCAGCAGGCCGTGGATCAGCGAGAACACCGGGGAGCTGTTTTTT.

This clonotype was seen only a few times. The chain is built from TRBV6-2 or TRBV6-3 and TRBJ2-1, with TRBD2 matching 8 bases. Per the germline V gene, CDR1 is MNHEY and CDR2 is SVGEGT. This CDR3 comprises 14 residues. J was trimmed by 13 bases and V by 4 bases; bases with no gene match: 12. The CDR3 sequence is CASSFRGLADVQFF. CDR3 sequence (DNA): TGTGCCAGCAGTTTTCGTGGACTAGCAGATGTTCAGTTCTTC.

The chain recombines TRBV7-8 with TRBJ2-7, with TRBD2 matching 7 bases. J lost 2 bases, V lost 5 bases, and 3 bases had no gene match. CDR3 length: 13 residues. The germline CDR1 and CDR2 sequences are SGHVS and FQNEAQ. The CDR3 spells CASSQRGPYEQYF. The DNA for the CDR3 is TGTGCCAGCAGCCAGCGGGGCCCCTACGAGCAGTACTTC.

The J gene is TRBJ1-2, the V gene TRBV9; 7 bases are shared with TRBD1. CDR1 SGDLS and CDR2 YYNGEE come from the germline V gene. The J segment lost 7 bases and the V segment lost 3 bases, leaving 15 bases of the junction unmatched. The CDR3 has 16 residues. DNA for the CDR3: TGTGCCAGCAGCGCAGGGGGTAGGACAGGCCCCGGTGGCTACACCTTC. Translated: CASSAGGRTGPGGYTF.

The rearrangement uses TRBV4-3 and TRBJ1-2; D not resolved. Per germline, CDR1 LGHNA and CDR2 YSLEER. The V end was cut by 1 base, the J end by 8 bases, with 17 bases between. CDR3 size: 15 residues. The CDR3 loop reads CASSQGVRVVEGYTF. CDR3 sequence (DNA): TGCGCCAGCAGCCAAGGGGTCCGGGTAGTTGAGGGCTACACCTTC.

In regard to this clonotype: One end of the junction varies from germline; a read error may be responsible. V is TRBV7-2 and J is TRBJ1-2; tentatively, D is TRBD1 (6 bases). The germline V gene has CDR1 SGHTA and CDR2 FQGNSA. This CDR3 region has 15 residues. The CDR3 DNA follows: TGTGCCAGCAGTTCAGTGGGGGGCGGAGTTCGTGGTGCGGCCTTC. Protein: CASSSVGGGVRGAAF.

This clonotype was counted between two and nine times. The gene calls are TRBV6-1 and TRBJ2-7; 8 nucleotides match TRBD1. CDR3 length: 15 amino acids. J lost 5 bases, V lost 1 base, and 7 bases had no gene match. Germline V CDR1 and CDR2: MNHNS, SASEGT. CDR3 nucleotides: TGTGCCAGCAGTGAAGTTTGGACAGGGCACCACGAGCAGTACTTC. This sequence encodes CASSEVWTGHHEQYF.

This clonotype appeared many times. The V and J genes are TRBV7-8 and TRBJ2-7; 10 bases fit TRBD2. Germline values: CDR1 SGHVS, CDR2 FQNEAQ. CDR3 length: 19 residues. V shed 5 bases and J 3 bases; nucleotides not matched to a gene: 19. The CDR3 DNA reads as TGTGCCAGCAGCGGATCCGAAGGACTAGCGGCCGATTTTTACTACGAGCAGTACTTC. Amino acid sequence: CASSGSEGLAADFYYEQYF.

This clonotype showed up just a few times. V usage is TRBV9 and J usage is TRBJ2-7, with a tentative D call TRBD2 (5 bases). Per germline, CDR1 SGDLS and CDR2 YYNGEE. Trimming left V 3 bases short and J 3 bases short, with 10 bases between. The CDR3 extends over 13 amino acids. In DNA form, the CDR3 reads TGTGCCAGCAGCGGACGTGGGAGCTACGAGCAGTACTTC. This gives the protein CASSGRGSYEQYF.

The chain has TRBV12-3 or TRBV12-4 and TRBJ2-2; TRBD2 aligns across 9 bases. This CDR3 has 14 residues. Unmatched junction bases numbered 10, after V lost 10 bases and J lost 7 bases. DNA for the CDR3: TGTGCCACCCTGGGACTAGCCGGATTCGGGGAGCTGTTTTTT. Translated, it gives CATLGLAGFGELFF.

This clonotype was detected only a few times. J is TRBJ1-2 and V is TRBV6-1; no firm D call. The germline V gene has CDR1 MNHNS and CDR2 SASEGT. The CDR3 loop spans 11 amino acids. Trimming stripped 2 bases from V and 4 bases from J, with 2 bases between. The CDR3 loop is CASSEFYGYTF. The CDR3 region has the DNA TGTGCCAGCAGTGAATTCTATGGCTACACCTTC.

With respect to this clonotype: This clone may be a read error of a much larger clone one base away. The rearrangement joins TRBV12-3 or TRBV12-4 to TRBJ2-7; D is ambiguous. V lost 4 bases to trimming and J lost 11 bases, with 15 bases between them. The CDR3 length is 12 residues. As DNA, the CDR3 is TGTGCCAGCAGTTCACTCCTCGGAACGAAGTACTTC. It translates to CASSSLLGTKYF.

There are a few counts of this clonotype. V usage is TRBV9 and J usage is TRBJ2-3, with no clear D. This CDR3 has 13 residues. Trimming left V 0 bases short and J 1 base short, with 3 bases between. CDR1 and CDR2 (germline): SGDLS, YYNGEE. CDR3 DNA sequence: TGTGCCAGCAGCGTAGGGGGCACAGATACGCAGTATTTT. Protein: CASSVGGTDTQYF. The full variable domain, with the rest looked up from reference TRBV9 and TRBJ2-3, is DSGVTQTPKHLITATGQRVTLRCSPRSGDLSVYWYQQSLDQGLQFLIQYYNGEERAKGNILERFSAQQFPDLHSELNLSSLELGDSALYFCASSVGGTDTQYFGPGTRLTVL.

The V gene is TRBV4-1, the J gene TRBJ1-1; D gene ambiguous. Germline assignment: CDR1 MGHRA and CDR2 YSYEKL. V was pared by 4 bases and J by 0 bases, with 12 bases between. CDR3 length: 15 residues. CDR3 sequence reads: CASSPHIDLNTEAFF. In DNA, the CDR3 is TGCGCCAGCAGCCCTCACATAGACCTGAACACTGAAGCTTTCTTT.

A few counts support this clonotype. In nucleotides, the CDR3 is TGCAGCGTTGAGAGGCTCGGACAGGGCCCCGACTATGGCTACACCTTC. Its protein is CSVERLGQGPDYGYTF. The V gene is TRBV29-1, the J gene TRBJ1-2; 8 bases map to TRBD1. The trim removed 3 bases at V and 3 bases at J, leaving 12 bases unmatched. The CDR3 length is 16 residues. Germline V CDR1 and CDR2: SQVTM, ANQGSEA.

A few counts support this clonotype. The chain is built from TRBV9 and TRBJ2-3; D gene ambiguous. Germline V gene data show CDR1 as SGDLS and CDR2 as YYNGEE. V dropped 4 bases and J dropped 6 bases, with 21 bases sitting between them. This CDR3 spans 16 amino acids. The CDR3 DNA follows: TGTGCCAGCAGCAGTAGGAGTCTTTTTTGGCGTGATACGCAGTATTTT. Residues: CASSSRSLFWRDTQYF. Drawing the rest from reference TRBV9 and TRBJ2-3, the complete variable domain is DSGVTQTPKHLITATGQRVTLRCSPRSGDLSVYWYQQSLDQGLQFLIQYYNGEERAKGNILERFSAQQFPDLHSELNLSSLELGDSALYFCASSSRSLFWRDTQYFGPGTRLTVL.

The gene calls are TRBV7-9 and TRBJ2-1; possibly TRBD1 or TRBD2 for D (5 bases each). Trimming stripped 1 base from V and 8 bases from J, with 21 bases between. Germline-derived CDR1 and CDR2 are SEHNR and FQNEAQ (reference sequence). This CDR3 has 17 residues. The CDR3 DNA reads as TGTGCCAGCAGCTTAGAGGGCCGGGGACCTTACCGCTATGAGCAGTTCTTC. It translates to CASSLEGRGPYRYEQFF. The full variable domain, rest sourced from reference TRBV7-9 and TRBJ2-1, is DTGVSQNPRHKITKRGQNVTFRCDPISEHNRLYWYRQTLGQGPEFLTYFQNEAQLEKSRLLSDRFSAERPKGSFSTLEIQRTEQGDSAMYLCASSLEGRGPYRYEQFFGPGTRLTVL.

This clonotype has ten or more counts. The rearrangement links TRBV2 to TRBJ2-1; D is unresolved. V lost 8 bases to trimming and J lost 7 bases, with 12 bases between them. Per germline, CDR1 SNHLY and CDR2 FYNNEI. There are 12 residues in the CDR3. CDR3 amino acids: CASAEGRNEQFF. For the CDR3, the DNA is TGTGCCAGCGCAGAAGGCAGAAATGAGCAGTTCTTC. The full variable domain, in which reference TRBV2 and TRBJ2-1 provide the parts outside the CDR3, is EPEVTQTPSHQVTQMGQEVILRCVPISNHLYFYWYRQILGQKVEFLVSFYNNEISEKSEIFDDQFSVERPDGSNFTLKIRSTKLEDSAMYFCASAEGRNEQFFGPGTRLTVL.

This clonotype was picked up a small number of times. CDR3 DNA: TGTGCCAGCAGCGTAGCCGGTAGCGGGAGACTCGAGCAGTACTTC. Translating it yields CASSVAGSGRLEQYF. This chain links TRBV9 with TRBJ2-7; 9 nucleotides align to TRBD2. The V and J ends lost 0 bases and 6 bases, in that order; junction bases with no gene match: 7. Germline CDR1 and CDR2: SGDLS and YYNGEE. The CDR3 runs to 15 residues.